This T cell receptor beta chain was observed in a study of control samples from healthy donors and cancer patients. This CDR3 has 16 amino acids. Trimming shortened V by 7 bases and J by 5 bases, and 22 bases separated the two germline ends. TCRdb's table, derived via immunoSEQ multiplex PCR, lists solely in-frame clones and lacks some. The repertoire has tens of thousands of clones, 90% to 95% of them found once; the top ten carry less than 4%. V usage is TRBV23-1 and J usage is TRBJ2-3; unclear D gene. TRBV23-1 is assigned to the ORF class and has an uncertain function. The receptor was isolated from a man aged 25-45 years in good health. Sequencing was carried out using blood. The CDR3 sequence is CASNARTESYGDTQYF. CDR3 sequence (DNA): TGCGCCAGCAATGCCCGAACGGAGAGCTATGGAGATACGCAGTATTTT.